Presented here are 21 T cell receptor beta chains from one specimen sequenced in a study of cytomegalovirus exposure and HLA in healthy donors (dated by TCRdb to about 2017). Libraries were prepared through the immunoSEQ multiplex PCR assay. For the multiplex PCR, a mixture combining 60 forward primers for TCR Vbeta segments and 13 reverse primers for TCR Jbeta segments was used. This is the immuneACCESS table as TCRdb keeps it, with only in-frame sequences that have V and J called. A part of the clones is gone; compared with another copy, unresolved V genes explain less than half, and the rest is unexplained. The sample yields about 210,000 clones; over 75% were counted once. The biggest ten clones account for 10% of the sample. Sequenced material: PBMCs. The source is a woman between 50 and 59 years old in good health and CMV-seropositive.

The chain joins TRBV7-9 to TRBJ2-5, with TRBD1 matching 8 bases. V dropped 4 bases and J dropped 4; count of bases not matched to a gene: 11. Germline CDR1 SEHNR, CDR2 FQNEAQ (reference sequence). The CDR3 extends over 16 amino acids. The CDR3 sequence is CASSYQGQGHRETQYF. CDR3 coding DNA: TGTGCCAGCAGCTACCAAGGACAGGGACATAGAGAGACCCAGTACTTC.

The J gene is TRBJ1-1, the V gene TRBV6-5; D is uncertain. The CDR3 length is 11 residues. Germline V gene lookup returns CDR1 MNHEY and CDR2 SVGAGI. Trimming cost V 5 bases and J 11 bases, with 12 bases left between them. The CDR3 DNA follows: TGTGCCAGCAGTGAAGCGCTGAACGCTTTCTTT. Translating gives CASSEALNAFF.

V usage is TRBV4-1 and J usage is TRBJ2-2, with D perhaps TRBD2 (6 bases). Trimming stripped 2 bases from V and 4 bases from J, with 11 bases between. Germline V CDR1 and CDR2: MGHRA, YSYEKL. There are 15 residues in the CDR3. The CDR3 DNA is TGCGCCAGCAGCCAATTCCGGGAGCTCACCGGGGAGCTGTTTTTT. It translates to CASSQFRELTGELFF.

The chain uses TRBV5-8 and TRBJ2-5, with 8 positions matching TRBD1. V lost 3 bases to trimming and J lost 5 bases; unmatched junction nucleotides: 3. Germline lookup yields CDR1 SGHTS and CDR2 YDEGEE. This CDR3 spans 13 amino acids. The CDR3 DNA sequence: TGTGCCAGCAGCTGGGACAGGCCGGAGACCCAGTACTTC. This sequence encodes CASSWDRPETQYF.

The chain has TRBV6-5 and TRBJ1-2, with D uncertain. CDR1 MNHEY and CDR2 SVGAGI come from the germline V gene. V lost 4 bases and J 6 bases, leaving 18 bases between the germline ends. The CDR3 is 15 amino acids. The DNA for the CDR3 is TGTGCCAGCAGTTCGGGATTCAGGAAGGGAGATGGCTACACCTTC. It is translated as CASSSGFRKGDGYTF.

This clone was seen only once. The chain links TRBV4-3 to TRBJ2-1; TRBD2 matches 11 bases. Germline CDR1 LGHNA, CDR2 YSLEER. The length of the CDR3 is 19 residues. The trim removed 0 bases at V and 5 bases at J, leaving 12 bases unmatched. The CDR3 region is CASSQDPGLAEPGDNEQFF. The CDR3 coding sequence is TGCGCCAGCAGCCAAGATCCGGGACTAGCGGAGCCCGGAGACAATGAGCAGTTCTTC.

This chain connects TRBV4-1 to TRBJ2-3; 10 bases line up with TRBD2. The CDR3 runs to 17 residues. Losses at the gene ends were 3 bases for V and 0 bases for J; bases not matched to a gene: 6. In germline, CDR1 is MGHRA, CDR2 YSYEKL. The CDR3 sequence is CASSHRTSGESTDTQYF. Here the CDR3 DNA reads TGCGCCAGCAGCCATCGAACTAGCGGGGAGAGCACAGATACGCAGTATTTT.

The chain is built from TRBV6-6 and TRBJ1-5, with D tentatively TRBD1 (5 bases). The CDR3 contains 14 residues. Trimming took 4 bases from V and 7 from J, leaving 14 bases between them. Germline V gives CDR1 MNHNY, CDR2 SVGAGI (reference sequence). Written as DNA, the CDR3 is TGTGCCAGCAGTTCGCAGGGTGGAGGGCAGCCCCAGCATTTT. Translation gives CASSSQGGGQPQHF.

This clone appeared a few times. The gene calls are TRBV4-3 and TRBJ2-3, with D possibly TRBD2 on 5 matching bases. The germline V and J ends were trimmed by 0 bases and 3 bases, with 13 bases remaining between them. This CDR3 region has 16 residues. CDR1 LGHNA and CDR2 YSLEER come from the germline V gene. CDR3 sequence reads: CASSQDRPGGTDTQYF. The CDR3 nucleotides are TGCGCCAGCAGCCAAGATCGGCCAGGCGGGACAGATACGCAGTATTTT.

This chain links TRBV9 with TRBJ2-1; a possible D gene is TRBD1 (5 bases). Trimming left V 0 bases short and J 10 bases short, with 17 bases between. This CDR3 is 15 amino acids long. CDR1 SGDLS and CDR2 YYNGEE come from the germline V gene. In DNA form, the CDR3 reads TGTGCCAGCAGCGTAGAGGACATGAGGATAGGGGAGCAGTTCTTC. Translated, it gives CASSVEDMRIGEQFF. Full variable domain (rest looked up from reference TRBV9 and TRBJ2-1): DSGVTQTPKHLITATGQRVTLRCSPRSGDLSVYWYQQSLDQGLQFLIQYYNGEERAKGNILERFSAQQFPDLHSELNLSSLELGDSALYFCASSVEDMRIGEQFFGPGTRLTVL.

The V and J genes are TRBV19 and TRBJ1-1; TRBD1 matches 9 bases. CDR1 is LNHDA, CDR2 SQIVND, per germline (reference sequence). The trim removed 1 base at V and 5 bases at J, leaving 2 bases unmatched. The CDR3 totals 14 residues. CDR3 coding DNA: TGTGCCAGTAGTATAGTGACAGGGGGTACTGAAGCTTTCTTT. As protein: CASSIVTGGTEAFF.

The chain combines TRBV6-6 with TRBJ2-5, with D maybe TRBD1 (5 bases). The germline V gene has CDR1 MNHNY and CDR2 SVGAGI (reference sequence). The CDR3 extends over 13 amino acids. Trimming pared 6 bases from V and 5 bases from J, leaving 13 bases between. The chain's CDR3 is CASRKTGAETQYF. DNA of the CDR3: TGTGCCAGCAGAAAAACAGGTGCGGAGACCCAGTACTTC.

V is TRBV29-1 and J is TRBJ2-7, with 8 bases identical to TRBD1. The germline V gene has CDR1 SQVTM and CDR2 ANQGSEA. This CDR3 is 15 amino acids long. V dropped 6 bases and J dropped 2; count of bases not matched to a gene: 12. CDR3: CSVYARQGTPYEQYF. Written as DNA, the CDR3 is TGCAGCGTCTACGCCCGACAGGGGACCCCCTACGAGCAGTACTTC.

CDR3 coding DNA: TGCGCCAGCAGCCCCGACAGCTCGAACACCGGGGAGCTGTTTTTT. Its translation: CASSPDSSNTGELFF. V and J are TRBV5-1 and TRBJ2-2; a possible D gene is TRBD1 (5 bases). CDR3 size: 15 residues. V shed 4 bases and J shed 0 bases, with 10 bases lying between them. The germline CDR1 and CDR2 sequences are SGHRS and YFSETQ.

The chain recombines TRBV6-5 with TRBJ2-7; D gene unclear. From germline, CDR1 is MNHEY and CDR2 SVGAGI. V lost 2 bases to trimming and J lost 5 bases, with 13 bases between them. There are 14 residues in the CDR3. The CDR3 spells CASSYMAGYNEQYF. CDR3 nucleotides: TGTGCCAGCAGTTACATGGCAGGATATAACGAGCAGTACTTC.

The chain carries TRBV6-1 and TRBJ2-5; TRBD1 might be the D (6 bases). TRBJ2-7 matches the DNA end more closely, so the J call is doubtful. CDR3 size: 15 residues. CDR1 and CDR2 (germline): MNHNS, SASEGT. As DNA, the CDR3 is TGTGCCAGCAGGAGAGTGCAGGACAGCTCCTACGAGCAGTACTTC. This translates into CASRRVQDSSYEQYF.

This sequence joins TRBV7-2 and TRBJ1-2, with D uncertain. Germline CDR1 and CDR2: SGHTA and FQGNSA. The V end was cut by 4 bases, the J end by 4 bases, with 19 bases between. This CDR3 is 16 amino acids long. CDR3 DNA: TGTGCCAGCAGCTCCATTGGGAGGGAACTAGGCTATGGCTACACCTTC. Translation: CASSSIGRELGYGYTF.

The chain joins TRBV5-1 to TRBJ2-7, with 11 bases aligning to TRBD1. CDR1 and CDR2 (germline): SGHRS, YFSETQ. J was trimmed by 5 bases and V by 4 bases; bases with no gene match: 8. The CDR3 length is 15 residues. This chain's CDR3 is CASSLDRGRSDEQYF. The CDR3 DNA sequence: TGCGCCAGCAGCCTGGACAGGGGGCGCTCGGACGAGCAGTACTTC.

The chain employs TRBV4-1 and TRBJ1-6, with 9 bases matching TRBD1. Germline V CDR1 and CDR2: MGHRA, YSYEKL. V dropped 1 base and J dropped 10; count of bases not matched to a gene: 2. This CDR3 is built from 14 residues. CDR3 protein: CASSQGTGVSPLHF. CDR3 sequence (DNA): TGCGCCAGCAGCCAAGGGACAGGGGTATCACCCCTCCACTTT.

The CDR3 bases are TGTGCCAGCAGCTTGGGAGACAGGGGCCATCAGCCCCAGCATTTT. Its protein product is CASSLGDRGHQPQHF. This chain uses TRBV7-2 with TRBJ1-5; 8 bases match TRBD1. The CDR3 length is 15 residues. After removal of 3 bases from V and 5 bases from J, the junction contained 6 bases not matched to a gene. CDR1 is SGHTA, CDR2 FQGNSA, per germline.

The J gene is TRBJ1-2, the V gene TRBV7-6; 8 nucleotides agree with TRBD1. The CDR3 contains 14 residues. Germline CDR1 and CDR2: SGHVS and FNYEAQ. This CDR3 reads CVVTGASSNYGYTF. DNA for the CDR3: TGTGTCGTGACAGGGGCAAGTAGTAACTATGGCTACACCTTC.